This T cell receptor (beta chain) appears in the sequencing data of a study of shared clonotypes between healthy human individuals. Findings and caveats of the study: Deeper or shallower sequencing was expected to change how clonotypes are shared among donors. Generally, estimated richness proved larger in naive subsets than it did in memory subsets. Four donors held roughly 5% of naive CD4 clonotypes in common.

The germline V gene has CDR1 SGDLS and CDR2 YYNGEE. The ends lost 3 bases at V and 4 bases at J; junction bases unmatched: 8. This CDR3 region has 17 residues. Sequencing used immunoSEQ multiplex PCR; TCRdb keeps in-frame clones, though not all of them. Of 450,000 to 700,000 clones listed, 95% are singletons. In the naive CD8 group, cells lacked CD45RO and were positively selected for CCR7, so terminally differentiated effector memory CD45RA+ cells were left out. About this clone: Its antigen is unidentified.

The source material was naive CD8+ T cells sorted from blood. This sequence originates from a woman aged 30 to 39 in good health. The gene calls are TRBV9 and TRBJ2-6; 9 bases line up with TRBD1. Written as DNA, the CDR3 is TGTGCCAGCAGCGGACTACAGGGGGCGCGAGGGGCCAACGTCCTGACTTTC. This gives the protein CASSGLQGARGANVLTF.